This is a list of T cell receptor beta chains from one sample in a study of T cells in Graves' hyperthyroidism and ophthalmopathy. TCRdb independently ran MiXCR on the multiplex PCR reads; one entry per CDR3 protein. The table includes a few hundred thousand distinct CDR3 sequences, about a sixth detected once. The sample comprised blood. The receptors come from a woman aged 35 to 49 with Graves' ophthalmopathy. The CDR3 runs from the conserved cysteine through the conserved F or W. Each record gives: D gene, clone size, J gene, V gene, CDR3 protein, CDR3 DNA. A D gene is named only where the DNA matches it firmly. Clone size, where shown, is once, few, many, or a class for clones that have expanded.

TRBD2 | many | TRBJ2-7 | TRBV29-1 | CSAQAGVYEQYF | TGCAGCGCTCAAGCGGGAGTCTACGAGCAGTACTTC
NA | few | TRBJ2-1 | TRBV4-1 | CASNPVQVAAPNEQFF | TGCGCCAGCAACCCGGTCCAGGTGGCGGCCCCCAATGAGCAGTTCTTC
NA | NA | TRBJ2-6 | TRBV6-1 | CASSEVILRRKSPFAGANVLTF | TGTGCCAGCAGTGAAGTTATTTTGCGGCGTAAATCCCCATTCGCTGGGGCCAACGTCCTGACTTTC
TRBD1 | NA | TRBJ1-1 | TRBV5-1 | CASSSTGQGTEAFF | TGCGCCAGCAGCTCGACCGGACAGGGCACTGAAGCTTTCTTT
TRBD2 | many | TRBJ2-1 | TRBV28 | CASSSPSGGGSYNEQFF | TGTGCCAGCAGTTCACCTAGCGGGGGAGGATCCTACAATGAGCAGTTCTTC
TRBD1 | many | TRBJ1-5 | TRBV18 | CASSQTGVGPQHF | TGTGCCAGCTCACAGACAGGGGTCGGACCCCAGCATTTT
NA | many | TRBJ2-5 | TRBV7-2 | CASSFVQGGEETQYF | TGTGCCAGCAGCTTCGTCCAGGGGGGAGAAGAGACCCAGTACTTC
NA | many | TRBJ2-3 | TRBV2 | CASRGLSGATDTQYF | TGTGCCAGCAGGGGTCTGAGCGGAGCCACAGATACGCAGTATTTT
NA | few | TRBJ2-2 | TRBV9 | CASSVHPTTGELFF | TGTGCCAGCAGCGTACACCCCACCACCGGGGAGCTGTTTTTT
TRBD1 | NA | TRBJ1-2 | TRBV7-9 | CASSFVTGGGYTF | TGTGCCAGCAGCTTCGTCACAGGGGGCGGCTACACCTTC
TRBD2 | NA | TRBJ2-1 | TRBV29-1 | CSATRLAGGLANNEQFF | TGCAGCGCCACCAGACTAGCGGGAGGGCTAGCCAACAATGAGCAGTTCTTC
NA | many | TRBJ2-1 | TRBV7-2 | CASSLMGGGRYNEQFF | TGTGCCAGCAGCTTAATGGGTGGGGGCCGGTACAATGAGCAGTTCTTC
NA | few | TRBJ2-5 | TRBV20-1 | CSARYLQETQYF | TGCAGTGCTAGATATCTTCAAGAGACCCAGTACTTC
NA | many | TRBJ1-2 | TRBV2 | CASSEWSADGYTF | TGTGCCAGCAGTGAATGGTCGGCAGATGGCTACACCTTC
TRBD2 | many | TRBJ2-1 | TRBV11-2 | CASSSPRLAVDEQFF | TGTGCCAGCAGCTCCCCACGACTAGCTGTCGATGAGCAGTTCTTC
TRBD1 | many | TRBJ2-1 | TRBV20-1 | CSARGAGRDRSYNEQFF | TGCAGTGCTAGGGGGGCAGGTCGGGACAGGTCCTACAATGAGCAGTTCTTC
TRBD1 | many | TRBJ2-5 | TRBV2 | CASSRDSQETQYF | TGTGCCAGCAGTAGGGACAGCCAAGAGACCCAGTACTTC
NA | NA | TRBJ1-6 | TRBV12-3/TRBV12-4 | CASSLRGTAPNSPLHF | TGTGCCAGCAGTCTCCGCGGGACCGCACCCAATTCACCCCTCCACTTT
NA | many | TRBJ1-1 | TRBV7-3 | CASSPGSWSEAFF | TGTGCCAGCAGCCCGGGATCCTGGAGTGAAGCTTTCTTT
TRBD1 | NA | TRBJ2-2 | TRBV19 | CASSMGDRDGNTGELFF | TGTGCCAGTAGTATGGGGGACAGGGATGGGAACACCGGGGAGCTGTTTTTT
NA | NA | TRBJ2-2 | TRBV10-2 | CASGEQRANTGELFF | TGCGCCAGCGGAGAACAGAGAGCTAACACCGGGGAGCTGTTTTTT
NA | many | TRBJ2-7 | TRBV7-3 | CASHYRVSSYEQYF | TGTGCCAGCCACTACAGGGTCTCCTCCTACGAGCAGTACTTC
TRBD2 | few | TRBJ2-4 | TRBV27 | CASSPSRGRIGDIQYF | TGTGCCAGCAGCCCATCGCGGGGGAGGATTGGGGACATTCAGTACTTC
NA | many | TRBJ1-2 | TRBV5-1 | CASSSGANYGYTF | TGCGCCAGCAGCTCGGGGGCTAACTATGGCTACACCTTC
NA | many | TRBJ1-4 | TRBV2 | CASSRLLGLMNEKLFF | TGTGCCAGCAGTCGGCTATTAGGGTTAATGAATGAAAAACTGTTTTTT
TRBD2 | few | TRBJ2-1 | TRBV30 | CAWSRAGGPLEQFF | TGTGCCTGGAGTAGGGCGGGGGGGCCCTTGGAGCAGTTCTTC
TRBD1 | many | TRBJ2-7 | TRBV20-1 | CSARGDRGNHEQYF | TGCAGTGCTAGAGGGGACAGGGGCAATCACGAGCAGTACTTC
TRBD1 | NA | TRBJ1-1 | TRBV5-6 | CASSLFQGANTEAFF | TGTGCCAGCAGCTTGTTCCAGGGGGCCAACACTGAAGCTTTCTTT
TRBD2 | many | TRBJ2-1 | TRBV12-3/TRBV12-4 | CASSQQSGRFNEQFF | TGTGCCAGCAGCCAGCAGAGCGGGAGGTTTAATGAGCAGTTCTTC
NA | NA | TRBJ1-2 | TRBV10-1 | CASRWEQGLSYGYTF | TGCGCCAGCAGGTGGGAGCAGGGGCTGAGCTATGGCTACACCTTC
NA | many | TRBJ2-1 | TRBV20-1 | CSAPEGTAESRRSYNEQFF | TGCAGTGCCCCGGAGGGAACCGCGGAGTCAAGACGGTCCTACAATGAGCAGTTCTTC
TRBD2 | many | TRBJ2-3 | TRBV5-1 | CASSLRTSGSTDTQYF | TGTGCCAGCAGCCTGCGGACTAGCGGTAGCACAGATACGCAGTATTTT
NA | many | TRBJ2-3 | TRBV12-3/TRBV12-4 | CASSLIQADTQYF | TGTGCCAGCAGTTTAATACAGGCAGATACGCAGTATTTT
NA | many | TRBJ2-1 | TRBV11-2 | CASSASGLRSYNEQFF | TGTGCCAGCAGCGCATCGGGGCTCCGGTCCTACAATGAGCAGTTCTTC
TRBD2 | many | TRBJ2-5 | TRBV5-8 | CASSLMGSGAYQETQYF | TGTGCCAGCAGCTTGATGGGCAGCGGGGCCTACCAAGAGACCCAGTACTTC
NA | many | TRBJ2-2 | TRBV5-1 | CASSLVGSANTGELFF | TGCGCCAGCAGCTTGGTAGGGTCCGCGAACACCGGGGAGCTGTTTTTT
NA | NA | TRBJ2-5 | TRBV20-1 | CSARDGASARQETQYF | TGCAGTGCTAGAGATGGGGCTAGCGCGCGCCAAGAGACCCAGTACTTC
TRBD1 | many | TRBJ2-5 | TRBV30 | CAWRGTGQETQYF | TGTGCCTGGAGGGGGACAGGGCAAGAGACCCAGTACTTC
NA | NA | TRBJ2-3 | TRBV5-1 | CASSLPSALADTQYF | TGCGCCAGCAGCCTGCCTAGCGCGCTGGCAGATACGCAGTATTTT
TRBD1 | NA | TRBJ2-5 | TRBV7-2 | CASSSRQGLETQYF | TGTGCCAGCAGCTCCCGACAGGGGTTAGAGACCCAGTACTTC
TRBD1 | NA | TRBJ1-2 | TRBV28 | CASRQGHNYGYTF | TGTGCCAGCAGACAGGGGCACAACTATGGCTACACCTTC
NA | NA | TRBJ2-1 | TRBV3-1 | CASSHKRAAGGWREQFF | TGTGCCAGCAGCCACAAAAGGGCTGCGGGCGGATGGCGTGAGCAGTTCTTC
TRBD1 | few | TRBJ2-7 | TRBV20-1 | CSARTLRTGGEQYF | TGCAGTGCTAGAACCCTGAGGACAGGGGGCGAGCAGTACTTC
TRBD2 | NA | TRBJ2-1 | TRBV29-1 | CSVAVAGIYNEQFF | TGCAGCGTTGCCGTAGCGGGGATCTACAATGAGCAGTTCTTC
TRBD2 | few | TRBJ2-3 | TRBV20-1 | CSARGLPLAGGLTDTQYF | TGCAGTGCTAGAGGCCTTCCCTTAGCGGGAGGACTCACAGATACGCAGTATTTT
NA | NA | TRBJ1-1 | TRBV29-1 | CSVRGYTEAFF | TGCAGCGTTAGGGGATACACTGAAGCTTTCTTT
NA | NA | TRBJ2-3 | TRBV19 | CASSTHPSYTQYF | TGTGCCAGTAGTACCCATCCATCATATACGCAGTATTTT
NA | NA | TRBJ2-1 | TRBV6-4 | CASSDGVRGAHNEQFF | TGTGCCAGCAGTGACGGGGTCAGGGGCGCACACAATGAGCAGTTCTTC
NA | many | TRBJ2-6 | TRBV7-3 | CASSLMGAGANVLTF | TGTGCCAGCAGCTTAATGGGGGCTGGGGCCAACGTCCTGACTTTC
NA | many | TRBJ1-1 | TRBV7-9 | CASSTWTSRLNTEAFF | TGTGCCAGCAGCACCTGGACCAGCCGCCTGAACACTGAAGCTTTCTTT
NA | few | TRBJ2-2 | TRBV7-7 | CASSLAYTGELFF | TGTGCTAGCAGCTTAGCATACACCGGGGAGCTGTTTTTT
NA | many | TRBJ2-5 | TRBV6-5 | CASSYRADLQETQYF | TGTGCCAGCAGTTACCGGGCAGACCTACAAGAGACCCAGTACTTC
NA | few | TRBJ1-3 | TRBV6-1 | CASGPSSGNTIYF | TGTGCCAGCGGGCCCAGCTCTGGAAACACCATATATTTT
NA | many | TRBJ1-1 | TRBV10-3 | CAISEIWDTEAFF | TGTGCCATCAGTGAGATATGGGACACTGAAGCTTTCTTT
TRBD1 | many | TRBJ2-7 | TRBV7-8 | CASGPGTGIYEQYF | TGTGCCAGCGGCCCCGGGACAGGGATATACGAGCAGTACTTC
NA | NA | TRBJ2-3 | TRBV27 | CASSTAGTAEYF | TGTGCCAGCAGTACCGCCGGGACTGCGGAGTATTTT
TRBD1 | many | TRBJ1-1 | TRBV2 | CASSARTGTTEAFF | TGTGCCAGCAGTGCCCGGACAGGGACGACTGAAGCTTTCTTT
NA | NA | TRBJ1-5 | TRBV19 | CASSMGTDQPQHF | TGTGCCAGTAGTATGGGTACAGATCAGCCCCAGCATTTT
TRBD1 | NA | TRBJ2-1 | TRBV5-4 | CASSSSQGWNNEQFF | TGTGCCAGCAGCTCGTCACAGGGGTGGAACAATGAGCAGTTCTTC
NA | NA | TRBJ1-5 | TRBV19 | CASFPGRQSGQPQHF | TGTGCCAGTTTCCCGGGCAGGCAGTCGGGTCAGCCCCAGCATTTT